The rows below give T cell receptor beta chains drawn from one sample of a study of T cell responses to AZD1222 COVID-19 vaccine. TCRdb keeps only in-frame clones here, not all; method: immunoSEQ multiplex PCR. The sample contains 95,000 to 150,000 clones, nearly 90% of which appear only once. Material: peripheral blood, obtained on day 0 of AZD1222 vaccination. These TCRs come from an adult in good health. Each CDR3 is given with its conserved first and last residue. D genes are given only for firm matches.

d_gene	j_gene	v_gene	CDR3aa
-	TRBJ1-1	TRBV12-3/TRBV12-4	CASLAVNTEAFF
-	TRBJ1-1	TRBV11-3	CASSLDGGSTEAFF
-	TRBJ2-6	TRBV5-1	CASSLGPLGRANVLTF
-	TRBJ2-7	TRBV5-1	CASSWPASYEQYF
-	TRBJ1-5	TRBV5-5	CASSFHRTDSNQPQHF
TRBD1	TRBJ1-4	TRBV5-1	CASSWARGTNEKLFF
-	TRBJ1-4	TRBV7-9	CASSLGASGLGKLFF
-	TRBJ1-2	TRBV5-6	CASSSFGGPNYGYTF
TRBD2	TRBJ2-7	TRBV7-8	CASSAYRAGGREQYF
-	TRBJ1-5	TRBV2	CASSLDIQPQHF
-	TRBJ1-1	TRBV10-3	CAISEGMNTEAFF
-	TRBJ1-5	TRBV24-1	CATGRGEGQPQHF
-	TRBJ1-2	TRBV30	CAWSSSAHYGYTF
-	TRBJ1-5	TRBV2	CASSRRNSNQPQHF
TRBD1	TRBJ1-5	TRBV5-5	CASSPRGQANQPQHF
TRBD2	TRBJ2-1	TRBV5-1	CASRKGLAGGPANEQFF
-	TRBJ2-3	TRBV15	CATSLRQGGVDTDTQYF
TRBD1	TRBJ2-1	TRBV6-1	CASSEAQGGRNEQFF
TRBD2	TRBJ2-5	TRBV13	CASSSGGRNPETQYF
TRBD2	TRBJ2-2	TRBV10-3	CAISDAGDTGELFF
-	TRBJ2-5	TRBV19	CASSRQIQETQYF
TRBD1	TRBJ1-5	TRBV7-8	CASSHGTANQPQHF
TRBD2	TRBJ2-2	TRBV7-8	CASSPYLGTSANTGELFF
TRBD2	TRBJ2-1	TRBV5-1	CASSPRTSGALPEQFF
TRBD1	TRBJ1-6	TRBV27	CASSSADRDNSPLHF
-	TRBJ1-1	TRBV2	CASSTASGAEAFF
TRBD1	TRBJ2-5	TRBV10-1	CASSQIGTGTQETQYF
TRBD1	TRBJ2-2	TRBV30	CAIGQGYTGELFF
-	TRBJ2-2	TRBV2	CASKLTGSNTGELFF